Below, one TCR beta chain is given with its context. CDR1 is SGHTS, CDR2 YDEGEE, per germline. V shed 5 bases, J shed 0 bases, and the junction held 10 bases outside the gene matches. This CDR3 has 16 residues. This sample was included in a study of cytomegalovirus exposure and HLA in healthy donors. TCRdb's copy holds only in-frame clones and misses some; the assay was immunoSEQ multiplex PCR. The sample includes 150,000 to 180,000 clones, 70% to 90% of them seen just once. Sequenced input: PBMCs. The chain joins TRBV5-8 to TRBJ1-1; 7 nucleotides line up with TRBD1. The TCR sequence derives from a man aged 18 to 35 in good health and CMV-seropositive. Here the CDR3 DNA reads TGTGCCAGCAGTTTCCAAACAGGGGCCGTGAACACTGAAGCTTTCTTT. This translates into CASSFQTGAVNTEAFF.